These 20 T cell receptor beta chains share one sample of origin, sequenced in a study of human T cells and chemical hapten exposure. As to time point: patch test 1, 2 weeks after DPC sensitization. The sample's treatment: therapeutic diphenylcyclopropenone sensitization with weekly scalp DPC. Each CDR3 protein is one row after TCRdb ran MiXCR on the RACE reads. Of under 200,000 distinct CDR3 sequences detected, around 13% appear once; the ten largest clones hold 1.5% to 2%. Specimen: whole blood, collected in connection with sensitization to the hapten diphenylcyclopropenone (DPC). The receptors stem from a woman in her 30s with alopecia areata. Some clones in this sample may be carry-over from other donors' samples.

In this sample, this clonotype turned up many times. The chain combines TRBV29-1 with TRBJ2-5; 8 bases map to TRBD2. V gave up 7 bases and J gave up 1 base; unmatched junction bases: 5. Germline-derived CDR1 and CDR2 are SQVTM and ANQGSEA. CDR3 length: 13 amino acids. The CDR3 is CSAGLAVQETQYF. DNA of the CDR3: TGCAGCGCTGGACTAGCCGTCCAAGAGACCCAGTACTTC.

J is TRBJ2-1 and V is TRBV20-1; a weak D match, TRBD2 (6 bases). The CDR3 is made up of 15 amino acids. Looked up from germline, CDR1 is DFQATT and CDR2 is SNEGSKA (reference sequence). V was trimmed by 5 bases and J by 9 bases, leaving 23 bases between them. CDR3 in DNA: TGCAGTGCTCAGCTCCCCTGGGACTTGCACGGTGAGCAGTTCTTC. It specifies CSAQLPWDLHGEQFF.

The V and J genes are TRBV5-1 and TRBJ2-3; 9 bases are a match to TRBD2. Trimming at V came to 2 bases and at J to 3 bases, leaving 4 bases not matched to a gene. Germline V gene sequence: CDR1 SGHRS, CDR2 YFSETQ. This CDR3 spans 15 amino acids. CDR3 bases: TGCGCCAGCAGCTTCTCGACTAGCGGAACAGATACGCAGTATTTT. Its protein is CASSFSTSGTDTQYF.

There are a few counts of this clonotype. This chain connects TRBV20-1 to TRBJ1-5; no reliable D call. The CDR3 sequence is 12 residues long. Between the trimmed V and J ends, which lost 3 bases and 0 bases, there was a span of 3 bases. Germline values: CDR1 DFQATT, CDR2 SNEGSKA (reference sequence). The CDR3 reads CSASRSNQPQHF. CDR3 DNA: TGCAGTGCTAGTCGTAGCAATCAGCCCCAGCATTTT.

This clonotype was counted ten times or more. V and J are TRBV12-3 or TRBV12-4 and TRBJ2-7; 11 bases agree with TRBD2. The CDR3 length is 16 residues. V lost 1 base, J lost 4 bases, and 6 bases stayed unmatched. The CDR3 DNA reads as TGTGCCAGCAGTTTAGTTAGCGGGAGGGCCGTTTACGAGCAGTACTTC. This encodes CASSLVSGRAVYEQYF.

The rearrangement links TRBV12-3 or TRBV12-4 to TRBJ1-6; possibly TRBD1 for D (6 bases). V gave up 6 bases and J gave up 10 bases, with 16 bases separating them. The CDR3 has 14 amino acids. The CDR3 DNA is TGTGCCAGCAGCCGAACAGGGTTAGAGTCACCCCTCCACTTT. Translated: CASSRTGLESPLHF.

This clonotype came up a few times. The V and J genes are TRBV4-1 and TRBJ2-7, with 7 bases that match TRBD1. The ends lost 1 base at V and 2 bases at J; junction bases unmatched: 11. The CDR3 extends over 17 amino acids. Per germline, CDR1 MGHRA and CDR2 YSYEKL. CDR3 sequence reads: CASSQVATGSLTYEQYF. CDR3 coding DNA: TGCGCCAGCAGCCAAGTCGCGACAGGGAGTCTTACCTACGAGCAGTACTTC.

This clonotype was counted many times. V usage is TRBV28 and J usage is TRBJ2-7; 7 bases are a match to TRBD2. Germline V gene sequence: CDR1 MDHEN, CDR2 SYDVKM. The CDR3 contains 15 residues. The V segment lost 2 bases and the J segment 5 bases; nucleotides outside the gene matches: 9. CDR3 sequence reads: CASSLEASGRDEQYF. The CDR3 DNA follows: TGTGCCAGCAGTTTAGAGGCTAGCGGAAGAGACGAGCAGTACTTC.

This clonotype has ten or more counts. The chain combines TRBV6-2 or TRBV6-3 with TRBJ2-7, with D perhaps given as TRBD1 or TRBD2 (5 bases each). V lost 6 bases and J 0 bases, leaving 18 bases between the germline ends. The V gene's germline CDR1 is MNHEY and CDR2 SVGEGT. The CDR3 runs 16 residues. The DNA for the CDR3 is TGTGCCAGCAGGGACCCCGGGACCACACGCTCCTACGAGCAGTACTTC. Its protein product is CASRDPGTTRSYEQYF.

This clonotype was seen a few times. This chain joins TRBV19 and TRBJ1-4; D gene uncertain. This CDR3 contains 14 residues. Deletions cut 4 bases from V and 2 bases from J, with 8 bases between. Germline values: CDR1 LNHDA, CDR2 SQIVND (reference sequence). In DNA, the CDR3 is TGTGCCAGTAGTAGAGGTGTTACTAATGAAAAACTGTTTTTT. Protein: CASSRGVTNEKLFF.

The J gene is TRBJ2-7, the V gene TRBV9, with D possibly TRBD2 on 6 matching bases. Trimming removed 3 bases from V and 3 bases from J, with 19 bases in between. From germline, CDR1 is SGDLS and CDR2 YYNGEE. The CDR3 sequence is 16 residues long. Written as DNA, the CDR3 is TGTGCCAGCAGCGCCGGTGGGCTAGCGAACCTCTACGAGCAGTACTTC. The encoded protein is CASSAGGLANLYEQYF.

This clonotype has more than one count but fewer than ten. The gene calls are TRBV28 and TRBJ1-1; possibly TRBD1 for D (5 bases). Germline lookup yields CDR1 MDHEN and CDR2 SYDVKM. The CDR3 contains 14 residues. Trimming shortened V by 10 bases and J by 5 bases, and 20 bases separated the two germline ends. The CDR3 here is CATFQAGWGTEAFF. In nucleotides, the CDR3 is TGTGCCACTTTCCAGGCGGGATGGGGGACTGAAGCTTTCTTT.

In this sample, this clonotype turned up a few times. The chain carries TRBV14 and TRBJ2-5, with D possibly called TRBD1 or TRBD2 (5 bases each). This CDR3 spans 14 amino acids. Germline loops: CDR1 SGHDN, CDR2 FVKESK. The germline V and J ends were trimmed by 2 bases and 4 bases, with 11 bases remaining between them. The CDR3 sequence is CASSQLGVRETQYF. The DNA of the CDR3 is TGTGCCAGCAGCCAATTGGGGGTTCGAGAGACCCAGTACTTC.

This clonotype has a handful of counts. The rearrangement links TRBV9 to TRBJ2-7; 7 bases line up with TRBD1. The CDR3 length is 13 residues. Germline CDR1 SGDLS, CDR2 YYNGEE. The trim removed 1 base at V and 5 bases at J, leaving 3 bases unmatched. CDR3 sequence reads: CASSVQTGHEQYF. In DNA, the CDR3 is TGTGCCAGCAGCGTACAGACAGGGCACGAGCAGTACTTC.

The sample holds a few counts of this clonotype. The CDR3 nucleotides read TGTGCCAGCAGCCAGAGTCCCCTCTTGAACACTGAAGCTTTCTTT. As protein: CASSQSPLLNTEAFF. The V and J genes are TRBV7-9 and TRBJ1-1; D uncertain. The length of the CDR3 is 15 residues. CDR1 and CDR2 (germline): SEHNR, FQNEAQ (reference sequence). V gave up 5 bases and J gave up 0 bases, with 13 bases separating them.

This clonotype was seen a handful of times. The chain couples TRBV28 to TRBJ2-6; D is perhaps TRBD1 (6 bases). The germline V gene has CDR1 MDHEN and CDR2 SYDVKM. V lost 3 bases, J lost 0 bases, and 15 bases lay in between. This CDR3 spans 18 amino acids. The DNA for the CDR3 is TGTGCCAGCAGTTTGAGGGGGAGACGTACCTCTGGGGCCAACGTCCTGACTTTC. Its protein product is CASSLRGRRTSGANVLTF.

This clonotype occurred a few times. The chain uses TRBV5-1 and TRBJ2-3, with 11 bases lining up with TRBD1. The germline gives CDR1 SGHRS, CDR2 YFSETQ. The CDR3 extends over 15 amino acids. J was trimmed by 1 base and V by 4 bases; bases with no gene match: 2. The CDR3 coding sequence is TGCGCCAGCAGCACGGGACAGGGGGGCACAGATACGCAGTATTTT. Its translation: CASSTGQGGTDTQYF.

This clonotype was seen ten or more times. CDR3 amino acids: CASSLGSSGGETQYF. The CDR3 region has the DNA TGCGCCAGCAGCTTGGGCTCTAGCGGGGGCGAGACCCAGTACTTC. This sequence joins TRBV5-1 and TRBJ2-5; 10 positions agree with TRBD2. Germline V gene sequence: CDR1 SGHRS, CDR2 YFSETQ. This CDR3 contains 15 residues. The V and J ends lost 0 bases and 5 bases, in that order; junction bases with no gene match: 4.

This sequence joins TRBV12-3 or TRBV12-4 and TRBJ2-5; possible D gene TRBD1, 6 bases. The CDR3 sequence is 15 residues long. Trimming cost V 6 bases and J 0 bases, with 14 bases left between them. The CDR3 bases are TGTGCCAGCAGCCCACTGACAGGCAACCAAGAGACCCAGTACTTC. Encoded protein: CASSPLTGNQETQYF.

This clonotype was observed once. This rearrangement joins TRBV11-2 to TRBJ2-3; a weak D match, TRBD2 (5 bases). The CDR3 has 16 residues. The V gene's germline CDR1 is SGHAT and CDR2 FQNNGV. Trimming shortened V by 2 bases and J by 1 base, and 13 bases separated the two germline ends. CDR3 protein: CASSLFGEVGTDTQYF. As DNA, the CDR3 is TGTGCCAGCAGCTTATTCGGGGAAGTTGGCACAGATACGCAGTATTTT.